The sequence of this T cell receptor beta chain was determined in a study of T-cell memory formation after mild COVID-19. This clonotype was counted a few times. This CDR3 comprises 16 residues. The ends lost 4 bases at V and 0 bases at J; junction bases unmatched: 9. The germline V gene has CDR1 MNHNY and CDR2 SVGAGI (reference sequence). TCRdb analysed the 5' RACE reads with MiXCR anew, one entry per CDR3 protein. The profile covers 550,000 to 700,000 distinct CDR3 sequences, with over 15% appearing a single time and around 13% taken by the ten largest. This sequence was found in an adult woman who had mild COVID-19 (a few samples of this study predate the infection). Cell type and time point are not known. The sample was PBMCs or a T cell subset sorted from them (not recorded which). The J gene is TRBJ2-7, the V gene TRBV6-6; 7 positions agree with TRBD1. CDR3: CASSSGRGGYSYEQYF. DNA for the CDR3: TGTGCCAGCAGTTCCGGCCGAGGGGGCTACTCCTACGAGCAGTACTTC.